The 5 T cell receptor beta chains below all came from one sample that was sequenced in a study of blood T cell repertoires in COVID-19. Here immunoSEQ multiplex PCR was the method, and the copy in TCRdb shows in-frame clones only, minus some. The sample carries some 69,000 clones, around 90% recorded once. Sequences were obtained from peripheral blood. Source of these receptors: a man in his fifties or sixties with COVID-19, enrolled during active disease.

This chain connects TRBV18 to TRBJ1-4; D is ambiguous. The germline V and J ends were trimmed by 5 bases and 8 bases, with 12 bases remaining between them. The CDR3 extends over 13 amino acids. Germline V gene lookup returns CDR1 KGHSH and CDR2 LQKENI. In DNA, the CDR3 is TGTGCCAGCTCAGGGAGCGCCGACGAAAAACTGTTTTTT. It is translated as CASSGSADEKLFF.

This clone has a single count. The V call is TRBV6-1, the J call TRBJ2-3; 8 bases fit TRBD2. This CDR3 contains 14 residues. V shed 9 bases, J shed 0 bases, and the junction held 5 bases outside the gene matches. Per the germline V gene, CDR1 is MNHNS and CDR2 is SASEGT. The CDR3 DNA is TGTGCCAGTCTTAGCGGGATTAGCACAGATACGCAGTATTTT. Translated: CASLSGISTDTQYF.

The chain links TRBV3-1 (or the pseudogene TRBV3-2) to TRBJ1-1; possibly TRBD1 for D (5 bases). Between the trimmed V and J ends, which lost 0 bases and 0 bases, there was a span of 20 bases. This CDR3 has 19 amino acids. The germline CDR1 and CDR2 sequences are LGHDT and YNNKEL (reference sequence). The CDR3 sequence: CASSQDWRGMGGVNTEAFF. The CDR3 DNA is TGTGCCAGCAGCCAAGATTGGAGAGGGATGGGAGGGGTGAACACTGAAGCTTTCTTT.

This chain links TRBV12-2 with TRBJ2-3; the table calls TRBD2, which could not be checked here. TRBV12-2 is flagged as a pseudogene. This CDR3 comprises 18 residues. In nucleotides, the CDR3 is TGTGCAAGTCGCTTAGTTCCGACTAGCGGGAGGGTTCCAGATACGCAGTATTTT. It translates to CASRLVPTSGRVPDTQYF.

This clone has only one observation. The chain is built from TRBV7-2 and TRBJ2-7; TRBD2 might be the D (5 bases). The CDR3 totals 16 residues. The ends were cut back, 4 bases at V and 4 bases at J, with 20 bases in the middle. Germline loops: CDR1 SGHTA, CDR2 FQGNSA. The chain's CDR3 is CASSSQAYSPGYEQYF. CDR3 DNA: TGTGCCAGCAGCTCACAAGCATACTCACCGGGGTACGAGCAGTACTTC.